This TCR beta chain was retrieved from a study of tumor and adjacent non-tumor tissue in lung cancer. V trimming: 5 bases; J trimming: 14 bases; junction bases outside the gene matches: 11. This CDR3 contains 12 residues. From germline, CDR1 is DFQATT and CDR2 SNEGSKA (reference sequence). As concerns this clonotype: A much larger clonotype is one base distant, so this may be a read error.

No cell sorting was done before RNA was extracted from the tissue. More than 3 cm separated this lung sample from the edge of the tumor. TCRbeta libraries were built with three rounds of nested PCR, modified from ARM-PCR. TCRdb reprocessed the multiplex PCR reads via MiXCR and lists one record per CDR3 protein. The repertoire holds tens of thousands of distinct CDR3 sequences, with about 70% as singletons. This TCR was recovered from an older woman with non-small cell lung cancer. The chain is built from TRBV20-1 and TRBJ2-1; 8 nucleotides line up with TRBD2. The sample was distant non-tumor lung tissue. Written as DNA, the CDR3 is TGCAGTGCTCCTAATAGCGGGGTGGGCGAGTTCTTC. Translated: CSAPNSGVGEFF.